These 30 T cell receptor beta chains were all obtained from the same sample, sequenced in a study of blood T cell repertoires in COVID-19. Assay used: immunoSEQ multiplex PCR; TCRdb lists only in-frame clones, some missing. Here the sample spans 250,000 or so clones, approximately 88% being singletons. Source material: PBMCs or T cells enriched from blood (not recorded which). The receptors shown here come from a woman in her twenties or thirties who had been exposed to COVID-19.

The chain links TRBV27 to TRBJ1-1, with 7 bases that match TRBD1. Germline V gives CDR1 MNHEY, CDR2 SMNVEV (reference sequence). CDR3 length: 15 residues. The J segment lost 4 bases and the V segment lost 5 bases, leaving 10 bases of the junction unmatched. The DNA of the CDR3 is TGTGCCAGCAGTCCGAGACAGGGTTGGACCACTGAAGCTTTCTTT. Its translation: CASSPRQGWTTEAFF.

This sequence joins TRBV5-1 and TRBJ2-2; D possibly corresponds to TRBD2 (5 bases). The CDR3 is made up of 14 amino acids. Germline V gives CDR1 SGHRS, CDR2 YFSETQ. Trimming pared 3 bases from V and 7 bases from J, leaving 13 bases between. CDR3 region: CASSSTLEGGELFF. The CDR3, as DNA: TGCGCCAGCAGCTCCACTCTAGAGGGCGGGGAGCTGTTTTTT.

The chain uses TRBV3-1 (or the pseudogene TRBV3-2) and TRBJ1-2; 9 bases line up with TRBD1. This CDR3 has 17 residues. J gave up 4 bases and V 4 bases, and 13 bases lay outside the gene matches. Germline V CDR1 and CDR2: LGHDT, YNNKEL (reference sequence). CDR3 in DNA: TGTGCCAGCAGCCTAACCTTTCCGGGACAGGGTGCCTATGGCTACACCTTC. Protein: CASSLTFPGQGAYGYTF.

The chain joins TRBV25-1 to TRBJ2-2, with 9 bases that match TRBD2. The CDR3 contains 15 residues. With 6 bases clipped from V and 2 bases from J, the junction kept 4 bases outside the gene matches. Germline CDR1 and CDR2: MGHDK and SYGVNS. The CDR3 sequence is CASSGTSRNTGELFF. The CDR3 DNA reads TGTGCCAGCAGCGGGACTAGCCGCAACACCGGGGAGCTGTTTTTT.

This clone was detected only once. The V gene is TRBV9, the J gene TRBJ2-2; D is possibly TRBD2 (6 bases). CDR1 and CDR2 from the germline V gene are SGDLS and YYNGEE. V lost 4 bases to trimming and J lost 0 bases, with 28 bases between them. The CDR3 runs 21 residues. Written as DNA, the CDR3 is TGTGCCAGCAGCCTAATTGGGGAGCCGGGAGCCTACCCCGCGAACACCGGGGAGCTGTTTTTT. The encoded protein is CASSLIGEPGAYPANTGELFF.

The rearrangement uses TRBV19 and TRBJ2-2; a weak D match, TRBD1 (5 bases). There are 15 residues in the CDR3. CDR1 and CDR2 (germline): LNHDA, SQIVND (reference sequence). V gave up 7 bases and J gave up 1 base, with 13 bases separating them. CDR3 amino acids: CASTMAGRNTGELFF. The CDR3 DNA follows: TGTGCCAGTACTATGGCAGGGCGGAACACCGGGGAGCTGTTTTTT.

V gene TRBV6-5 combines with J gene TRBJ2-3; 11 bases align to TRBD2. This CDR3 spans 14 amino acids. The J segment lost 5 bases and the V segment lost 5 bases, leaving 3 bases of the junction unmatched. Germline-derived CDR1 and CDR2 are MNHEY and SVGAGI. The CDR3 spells CASSRGLAGDTQYF. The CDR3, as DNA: TGTGCCAGCAGTAGAGGACTAGCGGGAGATACGCAGTATTTT.

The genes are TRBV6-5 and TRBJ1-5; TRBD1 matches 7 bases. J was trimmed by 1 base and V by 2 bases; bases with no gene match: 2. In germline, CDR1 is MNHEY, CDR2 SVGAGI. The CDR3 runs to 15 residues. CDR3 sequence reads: CASSYTGESNQPQHF. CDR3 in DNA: TGTGCCAGCAGTTACACAGGGGAAAGCAATCAGCCCCAGCATTTT.

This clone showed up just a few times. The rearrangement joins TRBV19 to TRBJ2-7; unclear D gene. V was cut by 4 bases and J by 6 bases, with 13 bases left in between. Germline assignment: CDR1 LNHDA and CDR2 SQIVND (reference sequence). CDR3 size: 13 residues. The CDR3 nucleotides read TGTGCCAGTAGTACTGGGCTCGTGAGCGAGCAGTACTTC. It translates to CASSTGLVSEQYF.

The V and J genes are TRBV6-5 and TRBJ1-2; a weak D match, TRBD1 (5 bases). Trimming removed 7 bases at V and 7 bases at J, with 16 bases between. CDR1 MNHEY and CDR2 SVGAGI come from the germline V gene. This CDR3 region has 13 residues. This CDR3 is CASNRGIGSGYTF. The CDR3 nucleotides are TGTGCCAGCAATAGGGGAATAGGTAGTGGCTACACCTTC.

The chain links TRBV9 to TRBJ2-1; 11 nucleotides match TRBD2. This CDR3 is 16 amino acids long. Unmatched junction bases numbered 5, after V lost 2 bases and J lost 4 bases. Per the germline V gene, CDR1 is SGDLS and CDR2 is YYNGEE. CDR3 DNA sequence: TGTGCCAGCAGCGTCGTCGGGACTAGCGGATACAATGAGCAGTTCTTC. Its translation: CASSVVGTSGYNEQFF. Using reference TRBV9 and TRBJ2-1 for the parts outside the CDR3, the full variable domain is DSGVTQTPKHLITATGQRVTLRCSPRSGDLSVYWYQQSLDQGLQFLIQYYNGEERAKGNILERFSAQQFPDLHSELNLSSLELGDSALYFCASSVVGTSGYNEQFFGPGTRLTVL.

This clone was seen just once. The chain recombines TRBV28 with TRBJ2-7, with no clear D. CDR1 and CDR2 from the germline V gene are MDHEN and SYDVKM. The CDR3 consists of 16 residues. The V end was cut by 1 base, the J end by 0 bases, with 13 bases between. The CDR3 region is CASSLSRSRSSYEQYF. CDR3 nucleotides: TGTGCCAGCAGTTTATCCCGTTCCCGGAGCTCCTACGAGCAGTACTTC.

CDR3 region: CASSTTIKQGSIQYF. The CDR3 DNA reads TGTGCCAGTAGTACGACGATAAAACAGGGAAGCATTCAGTACTTC. The J gene is TRBJ2-4, the V gene TRBV19; perhaps TRBD1 as D (6 bases). V was pared by 4 bases and J by 9 bases, with 19 bases between. The V gene's germline CDR1 is LNHDA and CDR2 SQIVND (reference sequence). The CDR3 has 15 amino acids.

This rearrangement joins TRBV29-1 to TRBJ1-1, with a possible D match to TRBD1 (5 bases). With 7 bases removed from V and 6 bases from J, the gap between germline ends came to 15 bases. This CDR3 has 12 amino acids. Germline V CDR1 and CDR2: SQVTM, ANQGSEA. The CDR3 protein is CSGTTATSEAFF. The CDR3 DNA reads TGCAGCGGAACGACAGCTACCTCTGAAGCTTTCTTT.

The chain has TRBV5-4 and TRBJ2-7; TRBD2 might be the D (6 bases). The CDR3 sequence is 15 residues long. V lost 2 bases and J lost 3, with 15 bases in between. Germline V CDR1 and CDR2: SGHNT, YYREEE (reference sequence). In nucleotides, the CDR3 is TGTGCCAGCAGCTTCGGGACTGATGCCATCTACGAGCAGTACTTC. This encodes CASSFGTDAIYEQYF.

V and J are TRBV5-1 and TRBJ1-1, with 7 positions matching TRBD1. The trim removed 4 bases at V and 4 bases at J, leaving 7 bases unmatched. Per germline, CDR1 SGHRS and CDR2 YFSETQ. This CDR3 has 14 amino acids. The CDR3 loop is CASSIQGFGTEAFF. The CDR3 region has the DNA TGCGCCAGCAGCATACAGGGGTTCGGCACTGAAGCTTTCTTT. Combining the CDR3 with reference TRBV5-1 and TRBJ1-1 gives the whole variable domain KAGVTQTPRYLIKTRGQQVTLSCSPISGHRSVSWYQQTPGQGLQFLFEYFSETQRNKGNFPGRFSGRQFSNSRSEMNVSTLELGDSALYLCASSIQGFGTEAFFGQGTRLTVV.

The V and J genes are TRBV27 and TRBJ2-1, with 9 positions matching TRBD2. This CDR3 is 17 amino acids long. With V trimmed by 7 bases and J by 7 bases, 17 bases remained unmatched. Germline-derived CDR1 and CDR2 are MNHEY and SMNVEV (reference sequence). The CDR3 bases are TGTGCCAGCACCCTGCGCTTTGCGGGAGGGCCCGGAAATGAGCAGTTCTTC. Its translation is CASTLRFAGGPGNEQFF.

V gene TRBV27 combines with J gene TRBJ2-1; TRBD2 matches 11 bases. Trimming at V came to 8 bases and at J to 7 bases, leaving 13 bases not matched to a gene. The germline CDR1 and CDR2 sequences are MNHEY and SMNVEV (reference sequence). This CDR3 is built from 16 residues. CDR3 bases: TGTGCCAGCGGTCTTCCCACTAGCGGGAGAAGGAATGAGCAGTTCTTC. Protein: CASGLPTSGRRNEQFF.

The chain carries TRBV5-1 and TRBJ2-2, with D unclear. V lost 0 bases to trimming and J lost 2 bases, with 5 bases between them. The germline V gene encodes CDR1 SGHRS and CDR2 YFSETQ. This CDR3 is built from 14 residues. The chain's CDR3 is CASSLGGNTGELFF. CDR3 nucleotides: TGCGCCAGCAGCTTGGGCGGTAACACCGGGGAGCTGTTTTTT.

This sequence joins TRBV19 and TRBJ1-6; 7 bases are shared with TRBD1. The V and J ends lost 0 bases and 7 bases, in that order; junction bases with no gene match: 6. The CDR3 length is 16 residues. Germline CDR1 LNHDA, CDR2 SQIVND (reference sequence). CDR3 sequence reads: CASSIDPAGQNSPLHF. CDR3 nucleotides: TGTGCCAGTAGTATAGATCCCGCGGGACAGAATTCACCCCTCCACTTT. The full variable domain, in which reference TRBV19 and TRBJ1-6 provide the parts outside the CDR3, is DGGITQSPKYLFRKEGQNVTLSCEQNLNHDAMYWYRQDPGQGLRLIYYSQIVNDFQKGDIAEGYSVSREKKESFPLTVTSAQKNPTAFYLCASSIDPAGQNSPLHFGNGTRLTVT.

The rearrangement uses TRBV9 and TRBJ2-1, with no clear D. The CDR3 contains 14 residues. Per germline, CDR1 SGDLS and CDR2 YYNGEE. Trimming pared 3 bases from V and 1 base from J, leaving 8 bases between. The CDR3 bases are TGTGCCAGCAGCGAAGACTCGTCCTACAATGAGCAGTTCTTC. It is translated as CASSEDSSYNEQFF.

In nucleotides, the CDR3 is TGTGCCAGCAGCACGACTACAGGGGCGAGGGGCACTGAAGCTTTCTTT. Residues: CASSTTTGARGTEAFF. The chain carries TRBV3-1 (or the pseudogene TRBV3-2) and TRBJ1-1, with 7 bases that match TRBD1. Germline V gene data show CDR1 as LGHDT and CDR2 as YNNKEL (reference sequence). The V segment lost 5 bases and the J segment 4 bases; nucleotides outside the gene matches: 13. The CDR3 is 16 residues long.

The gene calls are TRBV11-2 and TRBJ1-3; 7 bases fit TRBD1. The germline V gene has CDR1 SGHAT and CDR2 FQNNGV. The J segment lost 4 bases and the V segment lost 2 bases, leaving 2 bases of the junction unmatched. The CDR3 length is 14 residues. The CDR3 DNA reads TGTGCCAGCAGCTTAAGGGGGCTGGGAAACACCATATATTTT. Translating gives CASSLRGLGNTIYF.

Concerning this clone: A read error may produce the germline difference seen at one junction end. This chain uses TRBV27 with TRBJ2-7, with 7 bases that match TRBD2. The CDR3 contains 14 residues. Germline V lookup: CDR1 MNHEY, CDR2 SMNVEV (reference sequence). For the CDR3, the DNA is TGTGCCAGTAGTTTGGCTAGCGGTACCTACGAGCAGTACTTC. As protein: CASSLASGTYEQYF.

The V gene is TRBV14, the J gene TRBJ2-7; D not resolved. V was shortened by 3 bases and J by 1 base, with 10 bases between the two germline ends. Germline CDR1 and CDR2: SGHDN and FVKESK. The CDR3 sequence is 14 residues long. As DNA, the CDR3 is TGTGCCAGCAGCCATTCCGGTTTTTCCTACGAGCAGTACTTC. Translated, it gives CASSHSGFSYEQYF.

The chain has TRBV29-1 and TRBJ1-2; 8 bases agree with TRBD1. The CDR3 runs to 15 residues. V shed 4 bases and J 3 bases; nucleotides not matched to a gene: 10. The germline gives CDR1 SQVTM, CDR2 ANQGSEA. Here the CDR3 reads CSVGAGGAGDYGYTF. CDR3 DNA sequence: TGCAGCGTTGGAGCAGGGGGCGCCGGGGACTATGGCTACACCTTC.

CDR3 nucleotide sequence: TGTGCCAGCAGTACCACTAGCGGGAGTGGGAATGAGCAGTTCTTC. Encoded protein: CASSTTSGSGNEQFF. V is TRBV9 and J is TRBJ2-1; TRBD2 aligns across 11 bases. Germline CDR1 is SGDLS and CDR2 is YYNGEE. Trimming at V came to 5 bases and at J to 7 bases, leaving 8 bases not matched to a gene. This CDR3 is built from 15 residues.

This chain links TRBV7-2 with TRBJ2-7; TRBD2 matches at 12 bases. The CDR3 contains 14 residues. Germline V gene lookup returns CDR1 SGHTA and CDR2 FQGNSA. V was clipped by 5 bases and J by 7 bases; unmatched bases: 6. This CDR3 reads CASSPGLAGLEQYF. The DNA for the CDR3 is TGTGCCAGCAGCCCGGGACTAGCGGGTCTAGAGCAGTACTTC.

CDR3 in amino acids: CASTLGTSGRDGELFF. The CDR3 region has the DNA TGCGCCAGCACCCTCGGGACTAGCGGGAGAGACGGGGAGCTGTTTTTT. V gene TRBV5-1 combines with J gene TRBJ2-2; 14 nucleotides match TRBD2. V lost 6 bases to trimming and J lost 7 bases; unmatched junction nucleotides: 8. Germline lookup yields CDR1 SGHRS and CDR2 YFSETQ. The CDR3 contains 16 residues.

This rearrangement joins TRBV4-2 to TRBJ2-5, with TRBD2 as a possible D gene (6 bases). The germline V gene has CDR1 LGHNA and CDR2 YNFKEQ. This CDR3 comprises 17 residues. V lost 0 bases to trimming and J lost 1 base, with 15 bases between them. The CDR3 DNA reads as TGTGCCAGCAGCCAAGACGGGACTCGGCTGCCCCAAGAGACCCAGTACTTC. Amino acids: CASSQDGTRLPQETQYF.